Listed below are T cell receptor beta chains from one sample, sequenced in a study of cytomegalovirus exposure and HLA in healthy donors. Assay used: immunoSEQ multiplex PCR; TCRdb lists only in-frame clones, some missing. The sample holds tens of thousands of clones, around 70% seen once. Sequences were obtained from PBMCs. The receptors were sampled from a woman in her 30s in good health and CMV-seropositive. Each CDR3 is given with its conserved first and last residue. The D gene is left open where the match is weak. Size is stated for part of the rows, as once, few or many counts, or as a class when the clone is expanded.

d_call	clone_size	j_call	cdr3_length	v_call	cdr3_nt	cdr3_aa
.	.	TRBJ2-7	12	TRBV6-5	TGTGCCAGCACGCGGAGAAACTACGAGCAGTACTTC	CASTRRNYEQYF
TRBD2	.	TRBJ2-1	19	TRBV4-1	TGCGCCAGCAGCCAGGGGACAGCGGGACTAGCGGGAGTTGGGAATGAGCAGTTCTTC	CASSQGTAGLAGVGNEQFF
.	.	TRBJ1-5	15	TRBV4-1	TGCGCCAGCAGCCAAGGATTACAGAGCAATCAGCCCCAGCATTTT	CASSQGLQSNQPQHF
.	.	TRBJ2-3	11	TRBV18	TGTGCCAGCTCACTCGCGGAGACGCAGTATTTT	CASSLAETQYF
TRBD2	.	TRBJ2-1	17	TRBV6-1	TGTGCCAGCAGTGTGCGACTAGCGGCGAGATCCTACAATGAGCAGTTCTTC	CASSVRLAARSYNEQFF
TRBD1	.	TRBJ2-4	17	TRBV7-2	TGTGCCAGCAGCTTCCACTCCTACCGGGACAGGGAAAACATTCAGTACTTC	CASSFHSYRDRENIQYF
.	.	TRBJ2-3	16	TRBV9	TGTGCCAGCAGCCCACGTGGAGGGCCCTTGACAGATACGCAGTATTTT	CASSPRGGPLTDTQYF
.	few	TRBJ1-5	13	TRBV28	TGTGCCAGCAGTTTATGGGGCGATCAGCCCCAGCATTTT	CASSLWGDQPQHF
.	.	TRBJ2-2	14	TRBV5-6	TGTGCCAGCAGCTTGGACAGGGCGACCGGGGAGCTGTTTTTT	CASSLDRATGELFF
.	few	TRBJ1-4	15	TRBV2	TGTGCCAGCACCGGACAGACGACAACTAATGAAAAACTGTTTTTT	CASTGQTTTNEKLFF
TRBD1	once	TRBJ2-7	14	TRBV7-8	TGTGCCAGCAGCTTTCGGGACAGGGACTACGAGCAGTACTTC	CASSFRDRDYEQYF
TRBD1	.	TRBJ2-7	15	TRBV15	TGTGCCACCAGCAGAGTTCGGACAGGGGCCGGCGAGCAGTACTTC	CATSRVRTGAGEQYF
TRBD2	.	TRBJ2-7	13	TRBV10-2	TGCGCCAGCAGAGTTGGCGGGAGCTACGAGCAGTACTTC	CASRVGGSYEQYF
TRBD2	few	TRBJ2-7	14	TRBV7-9	TGTGCCAGCAGCTTTACTAGCGGGAAATACGAGCAGTACTTC	CASSFTSGKYEQYF
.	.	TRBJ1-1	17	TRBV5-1	TGCGCCAGCAGCAGGGTTGGGGGCGGATACCCAAACACTGAAGCTTTCTTT	CASSRVGGGYPNTEAFF
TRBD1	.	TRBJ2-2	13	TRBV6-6	TGTGCCAGCAGACACAGGGGGAGCGGGGAGCTGTTTTTT	CASRHRGSGELFF
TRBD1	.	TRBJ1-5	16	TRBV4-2	TGTGCCAGCAGCCAAGATAGGATAGGGGGCTTTCAGCCCCAGCATTTT	CASSQDRIGGFQPQHF
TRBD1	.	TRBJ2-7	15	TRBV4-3	TGCGCCAGCAGCCTAGGACAGGGGGCCTCCTACGAGCAGTACTTC	CASSLGQGASYEQYF
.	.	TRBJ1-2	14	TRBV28	TGTGCCAGCAGTTTATCATCAGGGTATGAAGGCTACACCTTC	CASSLSSGYEGYTF
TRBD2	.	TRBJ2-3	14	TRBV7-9	TGTGCCGCAGACGGGGGGGCCAGCACAGATACGCAGTATTTT	CAADGGASTDTQYF
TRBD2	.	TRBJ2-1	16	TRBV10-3	TGTGCCATCAGTGAGCGGGCTAGCGGAGACTACAATGAGCAGTTCTTC	CAISERASGDYNEQFF
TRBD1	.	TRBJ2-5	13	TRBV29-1	TGCAGCGTTGCTCGAAACAGGGGGGAGACCCAGTACTTC	CSVARNRGETQYF
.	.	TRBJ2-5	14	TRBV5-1	TGCGCCAGCAGCTTGGAATCGGGACAAGAGACCCAGTACTTC	CASSLESGQETQYF
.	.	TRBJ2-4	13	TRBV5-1	TGCGCCAGCAGCCGCTTAGAGGAGAACATTCAGTACTTC	CASSRLEENIQYF
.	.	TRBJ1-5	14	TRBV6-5	TGTGCCAGCTGTGGCAGCGGGAGCAATCAGCCCCAGCATTTT	CASCGSGSNQPQHF
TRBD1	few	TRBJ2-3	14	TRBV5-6	TGTGCCAGCAGCTGGGACAGGGGAACAGATACGCAGTATTTT	CASSWDRGTDTQYF
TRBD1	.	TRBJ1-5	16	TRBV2	TGTGCCAGCAGTGAGCCGACAGGGGTTGGCAATCAGCCCCAGCATTTT	CASSEPTGVGNQPQHF
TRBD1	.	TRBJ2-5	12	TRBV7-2	TGTGCCAGCAGCTTAGCGACAGGGGGCTTCTACTTC	CASSLATGGFYF
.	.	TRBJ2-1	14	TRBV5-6	TGTGCCAGCAGCTTGCCGGGACATTCCCTTGGGCAGTTCTTC	CASSLPGHSLGQFF
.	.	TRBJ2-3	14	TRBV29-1	TGCAGCGTTGATGCGGGGACTAGCACAGATACGCAGTATTTT	CSVDAGTSTDTQYF
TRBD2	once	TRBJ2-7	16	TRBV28	TGTGCCAGCAGTTTAATGGGGTCTAGCGGAACCTACGAGCAGTACTTC	CASSLMGSSGTYEQYF
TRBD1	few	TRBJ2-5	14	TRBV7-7	TGTGCCAGCAGCGCAGGGGGCAGGGTTGAGACCCAGTACTTC	CASSAGGRVETQYF
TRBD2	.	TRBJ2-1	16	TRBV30	TGTGCCTGGCGACTCCCGAGGACTAGCGCAAACAATGAGCAGTTCTTC	CAWRLPRTSANNEQFF
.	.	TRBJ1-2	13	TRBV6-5	TGTGCCAGCAGTTACGACGGCCCTAGAGGCTACACCTTC	CASSYDGPRGYTF
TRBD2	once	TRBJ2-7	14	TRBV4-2	TGTGCCAGCAGCCAAGATCTAGCGGCTTACGAGCAGTACTTC	CASSQDLAAYEQYF
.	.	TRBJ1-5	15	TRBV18	TGTGCCAGCTCACCTTTACAGGGCAGCAATCAGCCCCAGCATTTT	CASSPLQGSNQPQHF
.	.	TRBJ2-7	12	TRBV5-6	TGTGCCAGCAGCATTTCTAGCTACGAGCAGTACTTC	CASSISSYEQYF
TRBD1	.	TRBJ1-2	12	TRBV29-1	TGCAGCGCCGGACTACAGGGGGCTGGCTACACCTTC	CSAGLQGAGYTF
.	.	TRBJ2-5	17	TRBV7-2	TGTGCCAGCAGCTTGGTGTCAGGGGGGAATAGACGGGAGACCCAGTACTTC	CASSLVSGGNRRETQYF
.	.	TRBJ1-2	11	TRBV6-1	TGTGCCAGCAGCACTAACTATGGCTACACCTTC	CASSTNYGYTF
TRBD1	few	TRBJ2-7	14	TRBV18	TGTGCCAGCTCACCAGACAGGGGGCCCTACGAGCAGTACTTC	CASSPDRGPYEQYF
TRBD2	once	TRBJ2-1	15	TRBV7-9	TGTGCCAGCAGCCAATTAGCGGGATTATACAATGAGCAGTTCTTC	CASSQLAGLYNEQFF
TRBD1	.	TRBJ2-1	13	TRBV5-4	TGTGCCAGCAGCGAGACAGGGTACAATGAGCAGTTCTTC	CASSETGYNEQFF
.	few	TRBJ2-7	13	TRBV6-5	TGTGCCACCCAGGGGCTAGGGGCCAGCCAGCAGTACTTC	CATQGLGASQQYF
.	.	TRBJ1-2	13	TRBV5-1	TGCGCCAGCAGCTTGGCGGCTAACTATGGCTACACCTTC	CASSLAANYGYTF
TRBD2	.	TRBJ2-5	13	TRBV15	TGTGCCACCAGCAGAGAGCGGGGGGAGACCCAGTACTTC	CATSRERGETQYF
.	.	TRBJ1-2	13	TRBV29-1	TGCAGCGTGGAGGGTCCGGGGGGCTATGGCTACACCTTC	CSVEGPGGYGYTF
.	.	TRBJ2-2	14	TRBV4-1	TGCGCCAGCAGTCCCTACGGGAGCACCGGGGAGCTGTTTTTT	CASSPYGSTGELFF
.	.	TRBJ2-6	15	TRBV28	TGTGCCAGCAGTTCCGCGGAAGAGGGGGCCAACGTCCTGACTTTC	CASSSAEEGANVLTF
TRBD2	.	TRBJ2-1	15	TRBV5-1	TGCGCCAGCAGTCGTCTAGCGGGCTCCTACAATGAGCAGTTCTTC	CASSRLAGSYNEQFF
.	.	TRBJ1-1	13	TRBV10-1	TGCGCCAGCAGGGGAAGCGGGAACACTGAAGCTTTCTTT	CASRGSGNTEAFF
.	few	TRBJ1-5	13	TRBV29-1	TGCAGCGTTGGCTGGGAGGTCAATCAGCCCCAGCATTTT	CSVGWEVNQPQHF
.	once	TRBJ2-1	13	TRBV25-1	TGTGCCAGCAGTGAATATGGTATACTACAGCAGTTCTTC	CASSEYGILQQFF
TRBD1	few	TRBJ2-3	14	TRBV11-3	TGTGCCAGCAGCTTAGGACAGGGAAGAGATACGCAGTATTTT	CASSLGQGRDTQYF
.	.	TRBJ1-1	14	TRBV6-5	TGTGCCAGCAGTTACTCGATTCGGACAGCCGAAGCTTTCTTT	CASSYSIRTAEAFF
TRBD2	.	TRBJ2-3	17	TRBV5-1	TGCGCCAGCAGCCTCGGACTAGCGGGGATTTTCACAGATACGCAGTATTTT	CASSLGLAGIFTDTQYF
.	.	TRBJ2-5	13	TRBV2	TGTGCCAGCAGTGGGGAGAGACAAGAGACCCAGTACTTC	CASSGERQETQYF
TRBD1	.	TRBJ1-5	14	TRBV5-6	TGTGCCAGCAGCGATTCCGGGACAGATCAGCCCCAGCATTTT	CASSDSGTDQPQHF
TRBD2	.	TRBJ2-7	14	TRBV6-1	TGTGCCAGCAGTGAATCGGGAGGACCCTACGAGCAGTACTTC	CASSESGGPYEQYF
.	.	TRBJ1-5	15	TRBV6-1	TGTGCCAGCAGTGACGTGAGGAACTCCAATCAGCCCCAGCATTTT	CASSDVRNSNQPQHF